This T cell receptor (beta chain) stems from a study of blood T cells in healthy people across ages (dated by TCRdb to 2014 to 2015). Regarding the research as a whole: In model experiments, template switching captured about one uniquely barcoded TCR beta cDNA molecule for every two T cells. Using deep sequencing normalized with unique cDNA molecular identifiers, the study measured how TCR beta repertoire diversity changes with age. The donors were split into four age groups: young (average about 16 years), middle-aged (roughly 40), aged (roughly 68) and long-lived (under 85). To avoid experimental bias, donors of different ages were distributed randomly across sequencing lanes. Two additional independent replicas of 1 million unique cDNA reads from the same blood draw were analyzed for two donors (one aged 18 to 30 and one aged 80 or older). On the study overall, not on this receptor specifically: A strong correlation was found between observed TCR beta diversity and the percentage of naive T cells measured by flow cytometry. The CMV infection status of donors was not known, potentially confounding age-related changes in expanded clonotypes. As age increased, observed TCR beta diversity per million T cells dropped in a roughly linear way, and a significant reduction was already evident by age 40. Bulk unsorted PBMC profiling prevented conclusive comparison of naive and antigen-experienced compartments. The long-lived group showed more naive CD4+ T cells, fewer expanded clones and increased TCR diversity than the aged group, suggesting age selection. Estimates of total diversity based on one million sequenced T cells were regarded as lower bounds and as underestimates.

The donors were some 39 Caucasian individuals from Russia, aged 6 to 90 years, who were systemically healthy. Approximately 9.3 milliliters of peripheral blood were drawn from each donor into EDTA-treated Vacutainer tubes. Ficoll-Paque density-gradient centrifugation was used to isolate PBMCs, with at least 6 million obtained per sample. Total RNA was extracted from PBMCs with Trizol reagent, with at least 6 micrograms obtained per sample. For every donor, flow cytometry on a PBMC aliquot measured the percentage of naive CD45RAhigh/CD27high T cells. Sequences SEHNR (CDR1) and FQNEAQ (CDR2) are obtained from the germline V gene (reference sequence). The CDR3 contains 14 residues, cysteine and phenylalanine counted. CDR3 DNA is the only sequence kept; it has 42 bases, read in frame from the first base. Library construction relied on 5' RACE. The sequencer listed for this sample is Illumina HiSeq 2500. A second 7 to 11 cycle PCR used a sample-barcoded 5' primer and a J-beta primer mix. A unique molecular identifier was introduced onto each TCR beta cDNA molecule by a template-switch 5' adaptor carrying 12 random nucleotides. Each sample yielded at least 3 million CDR3-containing paired-end reads. The Mint cDNA synthesis kit, primed by a TRBC-specific oligonucleotide, was used to synthesize first-strand cDNA from all RNA. After uracil-DNA glycosylase treatment, a first 18-cycle PCR used universal primers M1SS and BC2_uni_R on all cDNA. Processing in the source paper ran as follows. For normalization, 1 million high-quality reads were randomly selected from each sample, with every read carrying a distinct molecular identifier. Reads with shared molecular identifiers were discarded instead of being binned into consensus sequences. MiTCR, run with a Q25 quality threshold and the strictest error-elimination algorithm, handled CDR3 identification, clonotype clustering and error correction. A nonparametric unseen species model with Euler transformation was used to estimate a lower bound on total TCR beta diversity. In-frame beta chains were kept once TCRdb had trimmed the public reads at Q25 with fastp and called clones with MiXCR. Records with the same CDR3 protein are collapsed into one entry carrying the most frequent genes and DNA. TCRdb assigned the V and J calls; the authors' analysis was not used. The sample includes more than 1 million distinct CDR3 sequences, with 35% to 55% observed a single time. Approximately 17% of the sample is in the top ten clones.

For this clonotype: The clone's antigen remains unknown. It has no much larger one-base neighbor in the sample; base qualities were not kept.

The chain joins TRBV7-9 to TRBJ2-7, and 7 junction bases match TRBD2. The DNA end lines up better with TRBJ2-4; the J call may be wrong. The origin of this receptor is an older woman in good health. Sample: blood. The base sequence is TGTGCCAGCAGCCCCCCCAGGGAGGGAAACATTCAGTACTTC. Translated, this gives CASSPPREGNIQYF.